The T cell receptor beta chain under discussion was sequenced for a study of technical replicates of blood from a few donors. Germline loops: CDR1 MNHEY, CDR2 SMNVEV (reference sequence). The J segment lost 1 base and the V segment lost 1 base, leaving 1 base of the junction unmatched. CDR3 length equals 14 residues. Sequencing was performed with immunoSEQ multiplex PCR; in TCRdb, only in-frame clones are kept and a portion is missing. The sample consists of about 73,000 clones, over 90% of them appearing once. The clonotype originates from a human donor in good health. Some clones in this sample may be carry-over from other donors' samples. The sample taken for sequencing was PBMCs. The chain links TRBV27 to TRBJ2-7; TRBD2 aligns across 7 bases. This chain's CDR3 is CASSLWGGSYEQYF. As DNA, the CDR3 is TGTGCCAGCAGTTTATGGGGGGGGTCCTACGAGCAGTACTTC.